This T cell receptor beta chain was sequenced during a study of cytomegalovirus exposure and HLA in healthy donors. General observations from the study: Donor immune exposure was known only as CMV serostatus.

Every donor was a healthy person donating bone marrow. V lost 1 base to trimming and J lost 2 bases, with 7 bases between them. In germline, CDR1 is MGHRA, CDR2 YSYEKL. CDR3 length: 14 residues. PCR amplification relied on 60 Vbeta primers (plus 13 Jbeta primers). Assay: immunoSEQ multiplex PCR; the TCRdb copy retains only in-frame clones and omits some. This repertoire shows about 120,000 clones, 15% found once; its top ten account for 1.5% to 2%. This clone was found a few times. Its antigen remains unidentified. Sequencing was done on a sample of PBMCs. The origin of this receptor is a young woman in good health and CMV-seronegative. The chain carries TRBV4-1 and TRBJ2-3, with D hard to call. CDR3 nucleotide sequence: TGCGCCAGCAGCCAAGTCGGTTCCACAGATACGCAGTATTTT. Its protein is CASSQVGSTDTQYF.